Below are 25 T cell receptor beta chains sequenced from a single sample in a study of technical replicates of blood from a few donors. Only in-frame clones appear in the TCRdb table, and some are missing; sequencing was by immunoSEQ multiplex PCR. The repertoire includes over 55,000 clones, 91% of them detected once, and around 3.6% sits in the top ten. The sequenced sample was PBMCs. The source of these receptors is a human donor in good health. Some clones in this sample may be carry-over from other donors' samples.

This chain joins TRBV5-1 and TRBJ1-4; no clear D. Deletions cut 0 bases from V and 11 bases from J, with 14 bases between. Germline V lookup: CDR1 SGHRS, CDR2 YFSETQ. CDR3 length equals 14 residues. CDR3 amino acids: CASSLAVGDRKLFF. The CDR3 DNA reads TGCGCCAGCAGCTTGGCCGTCGGGGATCGGAAACTGTTTTTT.

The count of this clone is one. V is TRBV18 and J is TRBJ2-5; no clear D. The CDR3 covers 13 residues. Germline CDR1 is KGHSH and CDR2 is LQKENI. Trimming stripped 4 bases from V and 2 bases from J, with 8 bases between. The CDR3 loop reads CASSLFRQETQYF. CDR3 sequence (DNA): TGTGCCAGCTCACTATTTAGACAAGAGACCCAGTACTTC.

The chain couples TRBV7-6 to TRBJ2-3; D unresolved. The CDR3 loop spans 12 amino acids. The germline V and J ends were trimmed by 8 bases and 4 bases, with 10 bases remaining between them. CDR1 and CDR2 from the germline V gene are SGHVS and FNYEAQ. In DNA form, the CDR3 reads TGTGCCAGCTCAGGCACCGCAGATACGCAGTATTTT. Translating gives CASSGTADTQYF.

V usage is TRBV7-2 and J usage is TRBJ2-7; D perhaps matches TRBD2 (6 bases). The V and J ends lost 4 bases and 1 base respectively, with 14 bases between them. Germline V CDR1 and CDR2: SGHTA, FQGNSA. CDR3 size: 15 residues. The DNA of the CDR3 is TGTGCCAGCAGCTGGGCGGGTGGAGGGTCCTACGAGCAGTACTTC. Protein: CASSWAGGGSYEQYF.

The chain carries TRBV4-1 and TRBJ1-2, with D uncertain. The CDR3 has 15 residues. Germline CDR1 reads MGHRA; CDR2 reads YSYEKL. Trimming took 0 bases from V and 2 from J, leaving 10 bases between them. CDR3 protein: CASSQDVGRNYGYTF. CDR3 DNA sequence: TGCGCCAGCAGCCAAGACGTCGGGAGAAACTATGGCTACACCTTC.

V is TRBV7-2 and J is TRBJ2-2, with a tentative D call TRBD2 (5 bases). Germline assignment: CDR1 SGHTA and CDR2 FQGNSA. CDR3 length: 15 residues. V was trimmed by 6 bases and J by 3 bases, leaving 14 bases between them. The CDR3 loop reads CASSSSPGYTGELFF. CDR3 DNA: TGTGCCAGCAGTTCCAGCCCGGGATACACCGGGGAGCTGTTTTTT.

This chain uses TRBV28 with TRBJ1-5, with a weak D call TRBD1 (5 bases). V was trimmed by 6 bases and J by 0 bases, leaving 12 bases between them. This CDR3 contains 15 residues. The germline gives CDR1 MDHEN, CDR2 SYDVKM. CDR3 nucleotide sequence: TGTGCCAGCAGCCCTCGACAGTATAGCAATCAGCCCCAGCATTTT. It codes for CASSPRQYSNQPQHF.

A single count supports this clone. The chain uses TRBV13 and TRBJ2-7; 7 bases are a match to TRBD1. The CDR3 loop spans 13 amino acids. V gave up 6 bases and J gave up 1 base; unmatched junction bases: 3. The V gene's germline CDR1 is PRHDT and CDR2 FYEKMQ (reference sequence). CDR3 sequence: CASRQQGSYEQYF. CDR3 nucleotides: TGTGCCAGCAGACAACAGGGGTCCTACGAGCAGTACTTC.

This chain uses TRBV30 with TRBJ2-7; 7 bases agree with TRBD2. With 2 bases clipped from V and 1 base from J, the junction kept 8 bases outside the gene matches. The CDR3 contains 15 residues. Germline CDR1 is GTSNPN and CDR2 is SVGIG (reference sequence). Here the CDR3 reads CAWSLGTTISYEQYF. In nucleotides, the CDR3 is TGTGCCTGGAGTCTTGGGACTACGATTTCCTACGAGCAGTACTTC.

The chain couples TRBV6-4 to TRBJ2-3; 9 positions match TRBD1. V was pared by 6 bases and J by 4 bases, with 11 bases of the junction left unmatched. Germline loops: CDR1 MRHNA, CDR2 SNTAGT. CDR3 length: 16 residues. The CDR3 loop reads CASSAQGTGSPDTQYF. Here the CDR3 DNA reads TGTGCCAGCAGCGCTCAGGGGACAGGGTCTCCAGATACGCAGTATTTT.

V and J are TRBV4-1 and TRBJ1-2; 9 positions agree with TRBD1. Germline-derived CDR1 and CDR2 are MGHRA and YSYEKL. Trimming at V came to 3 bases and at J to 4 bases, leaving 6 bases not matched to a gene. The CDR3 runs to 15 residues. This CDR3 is CASSQGQGFPYGYTF. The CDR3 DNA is TGCGCCAGCAGCCAGGGACAGGGTTTCCCCTATGGCTACACCTTC.

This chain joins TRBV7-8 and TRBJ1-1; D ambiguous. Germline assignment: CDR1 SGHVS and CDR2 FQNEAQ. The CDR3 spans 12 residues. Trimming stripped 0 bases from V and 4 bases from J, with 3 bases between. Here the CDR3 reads CASSLAATEAFF. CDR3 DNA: TGTGCCAGCAGCTTAGCGGCCACTGAAGCTTTCTTT.

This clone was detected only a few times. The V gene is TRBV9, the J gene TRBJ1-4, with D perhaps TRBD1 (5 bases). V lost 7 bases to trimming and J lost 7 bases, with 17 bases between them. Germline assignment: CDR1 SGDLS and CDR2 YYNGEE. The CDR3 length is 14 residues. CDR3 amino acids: CASGALRGGEKLFF. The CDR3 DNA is TGTGCCAGCGGCGCCCTCCGCGGGGGTGAAAAACTGTTTTTT.

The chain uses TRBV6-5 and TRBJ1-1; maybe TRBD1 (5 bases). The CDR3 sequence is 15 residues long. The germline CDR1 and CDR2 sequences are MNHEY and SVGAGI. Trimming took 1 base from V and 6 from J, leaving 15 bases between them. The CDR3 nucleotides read TGTGCCAGCAGTTACTGGGGCAGATCTAGTTCTGAAGCTTTCTTT. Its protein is CASSYWGRSSSEAFF.

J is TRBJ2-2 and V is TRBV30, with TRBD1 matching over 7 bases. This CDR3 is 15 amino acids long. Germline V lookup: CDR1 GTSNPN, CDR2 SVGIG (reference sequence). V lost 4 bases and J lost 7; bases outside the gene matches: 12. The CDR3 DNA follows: TGTGCCTGGAAGGGGGCGTGGGTCGAAGGCGGGGAGCTGTTTTTT. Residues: CAWKGAWVEGGELFF.

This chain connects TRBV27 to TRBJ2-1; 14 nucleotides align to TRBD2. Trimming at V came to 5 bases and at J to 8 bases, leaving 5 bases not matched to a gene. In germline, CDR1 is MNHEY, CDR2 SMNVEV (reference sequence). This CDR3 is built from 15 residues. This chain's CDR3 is CASSPPGLAGDEQFF. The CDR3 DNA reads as TGTGCCAGCAGTCCTCCGGGACTAGCGGGGGATGAGCAGTTCTTC.

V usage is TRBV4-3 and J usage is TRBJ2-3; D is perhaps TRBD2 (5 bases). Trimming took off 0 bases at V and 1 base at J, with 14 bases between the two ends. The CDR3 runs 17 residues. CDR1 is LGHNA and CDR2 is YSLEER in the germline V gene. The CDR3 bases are TGCGCCAGCAGCCAAGAGACTACCTCATGGGGCACAGATACGCAGTATTTT. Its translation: CASSQETTSWGTDTQYF.

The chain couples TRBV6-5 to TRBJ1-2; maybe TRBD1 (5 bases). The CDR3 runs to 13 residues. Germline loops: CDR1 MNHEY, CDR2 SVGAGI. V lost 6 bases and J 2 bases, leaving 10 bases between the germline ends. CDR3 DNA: TGTGCCAGCAGCTCGACAGCAAACTATGGCTACACCTTC. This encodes CASSSTANYGYTF.

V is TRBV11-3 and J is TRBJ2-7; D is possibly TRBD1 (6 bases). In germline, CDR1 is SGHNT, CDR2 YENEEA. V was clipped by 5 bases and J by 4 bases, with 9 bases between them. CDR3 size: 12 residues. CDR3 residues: CASSATGYEQYF. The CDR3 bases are TGTGCCAGCAGCGCTACAGGGTACGAGCAGTACTTC.

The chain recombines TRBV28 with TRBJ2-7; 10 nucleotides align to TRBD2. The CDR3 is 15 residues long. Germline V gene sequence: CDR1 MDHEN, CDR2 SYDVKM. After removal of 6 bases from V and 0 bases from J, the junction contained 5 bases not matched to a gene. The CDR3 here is CASRISGGSSYEQYF. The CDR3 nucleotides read TGTGCCAGCAGAATTAGCGGGGGGTCCTCCTACGAGCAGTACTTC.

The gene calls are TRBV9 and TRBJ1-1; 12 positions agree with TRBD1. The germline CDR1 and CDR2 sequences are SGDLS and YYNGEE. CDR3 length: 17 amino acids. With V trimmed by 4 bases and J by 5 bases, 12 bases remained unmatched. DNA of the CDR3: TGTGCCAGCAGCCCGGAAGGGACAGGGGGCCCCGGGACTGAAGCTTTCTTT. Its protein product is CASSPEGTGGPGTEAFF.

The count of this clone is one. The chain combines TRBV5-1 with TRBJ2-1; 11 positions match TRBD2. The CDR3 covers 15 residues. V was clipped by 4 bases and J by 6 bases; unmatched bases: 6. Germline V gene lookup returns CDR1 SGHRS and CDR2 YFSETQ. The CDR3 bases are TGCGCCAGCAGCATGACTAGCGGGGCACTCAATGAGCAGTTCTTC. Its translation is CASSMTSGALNEQFF.

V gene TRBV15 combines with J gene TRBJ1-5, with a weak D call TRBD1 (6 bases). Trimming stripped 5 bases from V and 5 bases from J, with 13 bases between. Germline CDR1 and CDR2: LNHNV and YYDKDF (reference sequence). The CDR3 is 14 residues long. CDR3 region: CATSLGGWDQPQHF. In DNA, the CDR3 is TGTGCCACCAGCCTTGGGGGCTGGGATCAGCCCCAGCATTTT.

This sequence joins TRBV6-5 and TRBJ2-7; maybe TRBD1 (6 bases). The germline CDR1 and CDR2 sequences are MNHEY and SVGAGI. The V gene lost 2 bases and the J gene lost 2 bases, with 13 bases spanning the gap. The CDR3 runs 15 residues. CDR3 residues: CASSYTGGSAYEQYF. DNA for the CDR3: TGTGCCAGCAGTTACACTGGGGGCTCTGCCTACGAGCAGTACTTC.

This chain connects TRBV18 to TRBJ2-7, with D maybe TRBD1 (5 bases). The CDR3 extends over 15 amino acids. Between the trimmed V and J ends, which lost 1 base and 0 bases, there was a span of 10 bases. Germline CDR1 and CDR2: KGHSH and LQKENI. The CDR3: CASSPLGAGSYEQYF. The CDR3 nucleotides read TGTGCCAGCTCACCACTTGGGGCTGGCTCCTACGAGCAGTACTTC.